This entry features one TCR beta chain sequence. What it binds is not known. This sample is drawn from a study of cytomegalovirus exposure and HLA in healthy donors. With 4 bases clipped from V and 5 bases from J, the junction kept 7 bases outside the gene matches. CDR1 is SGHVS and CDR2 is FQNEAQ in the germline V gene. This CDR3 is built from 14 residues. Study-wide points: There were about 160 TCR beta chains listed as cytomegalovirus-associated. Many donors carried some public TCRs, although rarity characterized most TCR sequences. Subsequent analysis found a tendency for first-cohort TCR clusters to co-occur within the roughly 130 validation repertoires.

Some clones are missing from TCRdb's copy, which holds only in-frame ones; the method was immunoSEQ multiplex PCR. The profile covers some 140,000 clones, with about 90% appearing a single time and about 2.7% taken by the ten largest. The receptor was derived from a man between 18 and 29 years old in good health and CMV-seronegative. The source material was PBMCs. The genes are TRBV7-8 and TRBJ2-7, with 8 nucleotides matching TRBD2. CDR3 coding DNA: TGTGCCAGCAGCTCGTCGGGAGGGAGCCACGAGCAGTACTTC. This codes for CASSSSGGSHEQYF.